The rows below give T cell receptor beta chains drawn from one sample of a study of control samples from healthy donors and cancer patients. Sequenced by immunoSEQ multiplex PCR; TCRdb stores in-frame clones only, minus some. The sample records 170,000 or so clones, approximately 91% being singletons. Sequenced material: blood. Receptors were obtained from a middle-aged woman in good health. Each CDR3 is given with its conserved first and last residue. The order of the fields is V gene, J gene, clone size, D gene, CDR3 DNA, CDR3 protein. The D gene is left open where the match is weak. Some rows have no size entry. The others give once, few or many, or a class for an expanded clone.

v_gene: TRBV5-4; j_gene: TRBJ1-6; abundance: .; d_gene: .; CDR3nt: TGTGCCAGCAGCCCCCGGTTCGGGGATTCACCCCTCCACTTT; CDR3aa: CASSPRFGDSPLHF
v_gene: TRBV11-2; j_gene: TRBJ2-1; abundance: once; d_gene: TRBD2; CDR3nt: TGTGCCAGCAGCCTGGGAGCGGGGTCCTACAATGAGCAGTTCTTC; CDR3aa: CASSLGAGSYNEQFF
v_gene: TRBV7-8; j_gene: TRBJ2-1; abundance: .; d_gene: TRBD2; CDR3nt: TGTGCCAGCAGCCTGCCTTCACCGGGACTACCATCTTTCTCCTACAATGAGCAGTTCTTC; CDR3aa: CASSLPSPGLPSFSYNEQFF
v_gene: TRBV7-9; j_gene: TRBJ1-2; abundance: .; d_gene: .; CDR3nt: TGTGCCAGCAGCTACAGGGACGGGGCTAACTATGGCTACACCTTC; CDR3aa: CASSYRDGANYGYTF
v_gene: TRBV6-5; j_gene: TRBJ2-2; abundance: .; d_gene: .; CDR3nt: TGTGCCAGCAGTCGAACGAACACCGGGGAGCTGTTTTTT; CDR3aa: CASSRTNTGELFF
v_gene: TRBV7-9; j_gene: TRBJ1-3; abundance: .; d_gene: .; CDR3nt: TGTGCCACCAAGGGGGGCTCTGGAAACACCATATATTTT; CDR3aa: CATKGGSGNTIYF
v_gene: TRBV7-6; j_gene: TRBJ1-6; abundance: .; d_gene: .; CDR3nt: TGTGCCAGCAGCTTAGTCGGCAATTCACCCCTCCACTTT; CDR3aa: CASSLVGNSPLHF
v_gene: TRBV19; j_gene: TRBJ1-6; abundance: .; d_gene: .; CDR3nt: TGTGCCAGTGCCCCGAGCTCCTATAATTCACCCCTCCACTTT; CDR3aa: CASAPSSYNSPLHF
v_gene: TRBV12-3/TRBV12-4; j_gene: TRBJ1-1; abundance: once; d_gene: .; CDR3nt: TGTGCCAGCTCAGTCAGGAACACTGAAGCTTTCTTT; CDR3aa: CASSVRNTEAFF
v_gene: TRBV28; j_gene: TRBJ1-2; abundance: .; d_gene: .; CDR3nt: TGTGCCAGCGGATCAGGGATAGGATACACCTTC; CDR3aa: CASGSGIGYTF
v_gene: TRBV7-9; j_gene: TRBJ1-5; abundance: .; d_gene: .; CDR3nt: TGTGCCAGCAGCACCCGTCGGGAGCCCCAGCATTTT; CDR3aa: CASSTRREPQHF
v_gene: TRBV19; j_gene: TRBJ1-1; abundance: .; d_gene: .; CDR3nt: TGTGCCAGTAGTGGGGGGACTGAAGCTTTCTTT; CDR3aa: CASSGGTEAFF
v_gene: TRBV7-9; j_gene: TRBJ2-1; abundance: few; d_gene: .; CDR3nt: TGTGCCAGCAGCTTAGCCCTCGCGGGGACCCACAATGAGCAGTTCTTC; CDR3aa: CASSLALAGTHNEQFF
v_gene: TRBV10-1; j_gene: TRBJ2-2; abundance: .; d_gene: .; CDR3nt: TGCGCCAGCTCGCTGCCTGGGGGCGGGGAGCTGTTTTTT; CDR3aa: CASSLPGGGELFF
v_gene: TRBV11-2; j_gene: TRBJ1-1; abundance: .; d_gene: .; CDR3nt: TGTGCCAGCAGCGTGACGGGAGGATTGAACACTGAAGCTTTCTTT; CDR3aa: CASSVTGGLNTEAFF
v_gene: TRBV7-9; j_gene: TRBJ2-1; abundance: .; d_gene: .; CDR3nt: TGTGCCAGCAGCTTAGCAGAGTACAATGAGCAGTTCTTC; CDR3aa: CASSLAEYNEQFF
v_gene: TRBV5-4; j_gene: TRBJ1-2; abundance: .; d_gene: .; CDR3nt: TGTGCCAGCAGCTTGGGGCAGGGGAATGGCTACACCTTC; CDR3aa: CASSLGQGNGYTF
v_gene: TRBV27; j_gene: TRBJ2-7; abundance: .; d_gene: .; CDR3nt: TGTGCCAGCAGGTCATCCTACGAGCAGTACTTC; CDR3aa: CASRSSYEQYF
v_gene: TRBV7-6; j_gene: TRBJ2-3; abundance: .; d_gene: .; CDR3nt: TGTGCCAGCAGCTTAGGGGTCTCCGCAGATACGCAGTATTTT; CDR3aa: CASSLGVSADTQYF
v_gene: TRBV10-3; j_gene: TRBJ1-2; abundance: .; d_gene: .; CDR3nt: TGTGCCATGGGGGCAGGGACCTATGGCTACACCTTC; CDR3aa: CAMGAGTYGYTF
v_gene: TRBV9; j_gene: TRBJ1-4; abundance: .; d_gene: TRBD1; CDR3nt: TGTGCCGCCCCAGTAGGGGGCCGTCTAGAAAAACTGTTTTTT; CDR3aa: CAAPVGGRLEKLFF
v_gene: TRBV11-2; j_gene: TRBJ1-4; abundance: .; d_gene: .; CDR3nt: TGTGCCAGCAGCCCACCGGGGTCCGAAAAACTGTTTTTT; CDR3aa: CASSPPGSEKLFF
v_gene: TRBV9; j_gene: TRBJ1-6; abundance: .; d_gene: .; CDR3nt: TGTGCCAGCAGCGACCAGTACATGGGGTCTAATTCACCCCTCCACTTT; CDR3aa: CASSDQYMGSNSPLHF
v_gene: TRBV9; j_gene: TRBJ2-1; abundance: .; d_gene: .; CDR3nt: TGTGCCAGCAGCGTGGTCGGGTCCTACAATGAGCAGTTCTTC; CDR3aa: CASSVVGSYNEQFF
v_gene: TRBV11-2; j_gene: TRBJ2-2; abundance: .; d_gene: .; CDR3nt: TGTGCCAGCAGCTTAGGCAGGACGAACACCGGGGAGCTGTTTTTT; CDR3aa: CASSLGRTNTGELFF
v_gene: TRBV18; j_gene: TRBJ2-7; abundance: .; d_gene: .; CDR3nt: TGTGCCAGCTCACCACCGGTCGGCGAGCAGTACTTC; CDR3aa: CASSPPVGEQYF
v_gene: TRBV12-3/TRBV12-4; j_gene: TRBJ1-1; abundance: .; d_gene: .; CDR3nt: TGTGCCAGCAGTTTAGGCCGCTTCACTGAAGCTTTCTTT; CDR3aa: CASSLGRFTEAFF
v_gene: TRBV7-6; j_gene: TRBJ1-6; abundance: .; d_gene: .; CDR3nt: TGTGCCAGCAGCCAAAAAACAGGGCCCCATTCACCCCTCCACTTT; CDR3aa: CASSQKTGPHSPLHF
v_gene: TRBV12-3/TRBV12-4; j_gene: TRBJ2-1; abundance: .; d_gene: .; CDR3nt: TGTGCCAGCAGTTGGGGGCCCGACCGGGTCTTC; CDR3aa: CASSWGPDRVF
v_gene: TRBV10-1; j_gene: TRBJ1-3; abundance: .; d_gene: .; CDR3nt: TGCGCCAGCAGTGATGGCAGTACTGGAAACACCATATATTTT; CDR3aa: CASSDGSTGNTIYF
v_gene: TRBV5-1; j_gene: TRBJ2-2; abundance: .; d_gene: TRBD1; CDR3nt: TGCGCCAGCTCCCGGACAGGGGGAACCGGGGAGCTGTTTTTT; CDR3aa: CASSRTGGTGELFF
v_gene: TRBV19; j_gene: TRBJ2-6; abundance: .; d_gene: .; CDR3nt: TGTGCCAGTAGTATACAGGGGTCTGGGGCCAACGTCCTGACTTTC; CDR3aa: CASSIQGSGANVLTF
v_gene: TRBV11-2; j_gene: TRBJ1-5; abundance: .; d_gene: .; CDR3nt: TGTGCCAGCAGCTTGCCTGAAGGGTGGAATCAGCCCCAGCATTTT; CDR3aa: CASSLPEGWNQPQHF
v_gene: TRBV18; j_gene: TRBJ2-3; abundance: .; d_gene: TRBD1; CDR3nt: TGTGCCAGCTCACTACAGGGGGCGAATTCAGATACGCAGTATTTT; CDR3aa: CASSLQGANSDTQYF
v_gene: TRBV6-5; j_gene: TRBJ1-6; abundance: .; d_gene: TRBD1; CDR3nt: TGTGCCAGCAATTCAGCCGGGACAGGGAAAGCACCCCTCCACTTT; CDR3aa: CASNSAGTGKAPLHF
v_gene: TRBV5-5; j_gene: TRBJ2-2; abundance: .; d_gene: .; CDR3nt: TGTGCCAGCAGCTACGTCTGGGCCATAAACACCGGGGAGCTGTTTTTT; CDR3aa: CASSYVWAINTGELFF
v_gene: TRBV7-3; j_gene: TRBJ1-2; abundance: .; d_gene: TRBD1; CDR3nt: TGTGCCAGCAGCTTGGCGCAGGGGGCTGGCTACACCTTC; CDR3aa: CASSLAQGAGYTF
v_gene: TRBV19; j_gene: TRBJ2-6; abundance: .; d_gene: TRBD2; CDR3nt: TGTGCCAGTAGTACCCGGACTAGCGGGGGGTCTGGGGCCAACGTCCTGACTTTC; CDR3aa: CASSTRTSGGSGANVLTF
v_gene: TRBV6-5; j_gene: TRBJ2-1; abundance: .; d_gene: TRBD2; CDR3nt: TGTGCCAGCAGTTACTCGACGGGACTAGCGGGAAATGAGCAGTTCTTC; CDR3aa: CASSYSTGLAGNEQFF
v_gene: TRBV11-2; j_gene: TRBJ1-2; abundance: .; d_gene: TRBD1; CDR3nt: TGTGCCAGCAGCTTACTACCTCCGGGACAGGGGTCTAACTATGGCTACACCTTC; CDR3aa: CASSLLPPGQGSNYGYTF
v_gene: TRBV14; j_gene: TRBJ1-2; abundance: .; d_gene: TRBD1; CDR3nt: TGTGCCAGCAGCCAAGATCCGCAACAGGGGGCTGTGCGTGGCTACACCTTC; CDR3aa: CASSQDPQQGAVRGYTF
v_gene: TRBV5-1; j_gene: TRBJ2-3; abundance: .; d_gene: .; CDR3nt: TGCGCCAGCAGCTTCCGGCGCACCGATACGCAGTATTTT; CDR3aa: CASSFRRTDTQYF
v_gene: TRBV6-1; j_gene: TRBJ2-7; abundance: .; d_gene: .; CDR3nt: TGTGCCAGCAGTGAAGCGCTCCTCGAGCAGTACTTC; CDR3aa: CASSEALLEQYF
v_gene: TRBV6-5; j_gene: TRBJ1-2; abundance: .; d_gene: .; CDR3nt: TGTGCCAGCAGTTCCAGGGACAACTATGGCTACACCTTC; CDR3aa: CASSSRDNYGYTF
v_gene: TRBV6-1; j_gene: TRBJ1-2; abundance: .; d_gene: TRBD1; CDR3nt: TGTGCCAGCAGTGACCGGGGACAGAGCGGCTACACCTTC; CDR3aa: CASSDRGQSGYTF
v_gene: TRBV19; j_gene: TRBJ2-1; abundance: .; d_gene: .; CDR3nt: TGTGCCAGTAGCGATCCAGGGGACTACAATGAGCAGTTCTTC; CDR3aa: CASSDPGDYNEQFF